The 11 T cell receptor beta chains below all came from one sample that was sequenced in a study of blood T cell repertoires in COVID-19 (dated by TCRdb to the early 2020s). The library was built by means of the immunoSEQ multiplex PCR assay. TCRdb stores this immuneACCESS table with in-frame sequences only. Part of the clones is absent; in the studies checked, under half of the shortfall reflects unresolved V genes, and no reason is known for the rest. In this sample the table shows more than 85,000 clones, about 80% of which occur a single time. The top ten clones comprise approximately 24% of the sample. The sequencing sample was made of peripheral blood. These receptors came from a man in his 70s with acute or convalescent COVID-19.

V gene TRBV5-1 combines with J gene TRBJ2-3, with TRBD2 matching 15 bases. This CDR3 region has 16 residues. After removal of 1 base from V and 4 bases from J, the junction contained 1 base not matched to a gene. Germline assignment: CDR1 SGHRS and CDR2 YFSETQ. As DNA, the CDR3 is TGCGCCAGCAGCTTGAGGACTAGCGGGAGGGCAGATACGCAGTATTTT. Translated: CASSLRTSGRADTQYF.

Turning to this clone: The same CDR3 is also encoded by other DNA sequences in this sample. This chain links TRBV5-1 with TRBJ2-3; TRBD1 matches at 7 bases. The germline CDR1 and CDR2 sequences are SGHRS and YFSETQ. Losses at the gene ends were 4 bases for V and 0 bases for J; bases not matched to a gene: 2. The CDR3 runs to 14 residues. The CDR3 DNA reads TGCGCCAGCAGCCTGACAGGGAGCACAGATACGCAGTATTTT. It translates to CASSLTGSTDTQYF.

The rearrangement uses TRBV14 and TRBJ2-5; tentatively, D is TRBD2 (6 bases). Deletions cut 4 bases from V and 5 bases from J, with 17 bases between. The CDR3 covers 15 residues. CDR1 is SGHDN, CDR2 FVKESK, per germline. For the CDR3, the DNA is TGTGCCAGCAGCCGAACAAGCGGCGGGGCGGAGACCCAGTACTTC. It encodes CASSRTSGGAETQYF.

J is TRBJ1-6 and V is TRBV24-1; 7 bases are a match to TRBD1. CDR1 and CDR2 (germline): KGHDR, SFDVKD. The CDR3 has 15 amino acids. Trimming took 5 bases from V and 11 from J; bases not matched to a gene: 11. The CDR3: CATSAGDRDSTPLHF. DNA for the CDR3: TGTGCCACCAGTGCCGGTGACAGGGACTCAACACCCCTCCACTTT.

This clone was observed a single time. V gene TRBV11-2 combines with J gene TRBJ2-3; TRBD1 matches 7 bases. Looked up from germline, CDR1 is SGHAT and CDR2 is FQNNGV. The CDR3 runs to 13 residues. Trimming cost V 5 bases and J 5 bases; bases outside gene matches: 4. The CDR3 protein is CASSTGVKDTQYF. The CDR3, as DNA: TGTGCCAGCAGCACAGGGGTGAAAGATACGCAGTATTTT.

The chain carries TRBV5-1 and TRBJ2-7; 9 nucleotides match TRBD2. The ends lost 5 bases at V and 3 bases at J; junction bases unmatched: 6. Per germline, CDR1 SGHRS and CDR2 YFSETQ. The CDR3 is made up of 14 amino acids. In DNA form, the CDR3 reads TGCGCCAGCAGACTCTCTAGCGGGATCTACGAGCAGTACTTC. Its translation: CASRLSSGIYEQYF.

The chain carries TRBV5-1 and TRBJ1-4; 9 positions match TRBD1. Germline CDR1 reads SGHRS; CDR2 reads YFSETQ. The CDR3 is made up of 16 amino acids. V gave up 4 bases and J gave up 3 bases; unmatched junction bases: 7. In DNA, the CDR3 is TGCGCCAGCAGCCTTACCGGGACAGGGCCTAATGAAAAACTGTTTTTT. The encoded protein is CASSLTGTGPNEKLFF.

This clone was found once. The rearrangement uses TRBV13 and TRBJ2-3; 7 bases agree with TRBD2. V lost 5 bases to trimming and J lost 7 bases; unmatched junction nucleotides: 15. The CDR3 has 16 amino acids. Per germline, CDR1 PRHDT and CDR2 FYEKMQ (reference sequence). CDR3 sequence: CASSPGGRGGRNTQYF. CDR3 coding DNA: TGTGCCAGCAGCCCGGGTGGTCGGGGCGGGAGAAATACGCAGTATTTT.

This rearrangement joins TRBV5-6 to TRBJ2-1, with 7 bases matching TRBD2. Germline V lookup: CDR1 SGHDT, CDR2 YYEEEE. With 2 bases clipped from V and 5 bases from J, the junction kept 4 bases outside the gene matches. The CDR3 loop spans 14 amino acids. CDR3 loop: CASSLRGGNNEQFF. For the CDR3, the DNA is TGTGCCAGCAGCTTACGGGGAGGGAACAATGAGCAGTTCTTC.

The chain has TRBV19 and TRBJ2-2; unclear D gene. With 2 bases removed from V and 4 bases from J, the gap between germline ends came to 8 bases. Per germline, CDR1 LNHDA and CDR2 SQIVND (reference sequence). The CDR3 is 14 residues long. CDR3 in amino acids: CASSITVRTGELFF. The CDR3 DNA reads TGTGCCAGTAGTATAACGGTCCGCACCGGGGAGCTGTTTTTT.

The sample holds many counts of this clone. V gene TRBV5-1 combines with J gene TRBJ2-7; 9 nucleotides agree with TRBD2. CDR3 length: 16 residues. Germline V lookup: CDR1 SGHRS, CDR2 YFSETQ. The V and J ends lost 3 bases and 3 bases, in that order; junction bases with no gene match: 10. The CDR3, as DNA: TGCGCCAGCAGCTCGACTACGACTAGCGGTAACTACGAGCAGTACTTC. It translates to CASSSTTTSGNYEQYF.